This T cell receptor (beta chain) originates from a study of T cell repertoires in cytomegalovirus infection. Study information: Matching HLA type and CMV infection were both indicated by public TCR beta signatures. Study-wide results and limits: The ex vivo response was dominated by HLA-C-restricted CMV-specific TCR beta clonotypes. Identification of carriers of CMV plus the relevant HLA was performed using cumulative public TCR beta family frequency.

TCRdb recomputed calls from the reads with MiXCR, one row per CDR3 protein. The sample records roughly 140,000 distinct CDR3 sequences, roughly a quarter being singletons. CDR3 length: 15 amino acids. Trimming took 5 bases from V and 5 from J; bases not matched to a gene: 8. Germline assignment: CDR1 MNHNY and CDR2 SVGAGI (reference sequence). This clonotype was detected a few times. Its antigen remains unidentified. The sequencing input was PBMCs. The rearrangement uses TRBV6-6 and TRBJ1-1; TRBD1 matches at 10 bases. The sequence came from a human donor in good health (CMV status not recorded). Some clones in this sample may be carry-over from other donors' samples. CDR3 bases: TGTGCCAGCAGTGCTAGACAGGGGGCTGGGACTGAAGCTTTCTTT. Its translation is CASSARQGAGTEAFF.